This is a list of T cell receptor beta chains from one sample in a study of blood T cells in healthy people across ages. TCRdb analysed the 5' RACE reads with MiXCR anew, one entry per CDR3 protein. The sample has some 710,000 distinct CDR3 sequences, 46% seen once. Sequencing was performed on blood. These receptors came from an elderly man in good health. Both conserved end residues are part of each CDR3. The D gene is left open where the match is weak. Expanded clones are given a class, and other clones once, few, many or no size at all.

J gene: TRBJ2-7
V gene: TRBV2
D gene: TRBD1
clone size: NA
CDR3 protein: CASSESGTGDEQYF
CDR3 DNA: TGTGCCAGCAGTGAGTCGGGAACAGGGGACGAGCAGTACTTC

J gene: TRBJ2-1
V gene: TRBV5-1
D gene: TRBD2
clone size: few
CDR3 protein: CASSLNGLAGANEQFF
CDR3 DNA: TGCGCCAGCAGCCTAAACGGACTAGCGGGAGCCAATGAGCAGTTCTTC

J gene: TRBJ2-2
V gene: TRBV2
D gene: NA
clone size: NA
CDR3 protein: CASRRRGSPNTGELFF
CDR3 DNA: TGTGCCAGCCGAAGGCGGGGAAGTCCGAACACCGGGGAGCTGTTTTTT

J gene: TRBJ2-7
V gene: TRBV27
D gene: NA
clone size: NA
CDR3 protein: CASRGTPAWLEEQYF
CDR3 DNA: TGTGCCAGCAGGGGGACTCCCGCATGGTTGGAAGAGCAGTACTTC

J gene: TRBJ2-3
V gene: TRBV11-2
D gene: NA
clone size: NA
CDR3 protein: CASSSDNSGGTDTQYF
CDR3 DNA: TGTGCCAGCAGCTCAGACAATAGCGGTGGCACAGATACGCAGTATTTT

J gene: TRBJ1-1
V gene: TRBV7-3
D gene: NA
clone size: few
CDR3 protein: CASSLKGGLAIREAFF
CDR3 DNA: TGTGCCAGCAGCTTAAAGGGGGGCCTCGCTATACGTGAAGCTTTCTTT

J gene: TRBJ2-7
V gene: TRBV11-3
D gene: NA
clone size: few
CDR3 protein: CASSLPAGSTAYEQYF
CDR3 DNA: TGTGCCAGCAGCTTACCGGCGGGGTCAACGGCCTACGAGCAGTACTTC

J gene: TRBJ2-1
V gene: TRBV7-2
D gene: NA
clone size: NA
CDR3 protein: CASSLPAANEQFF
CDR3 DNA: TGTGCCAGCAGCTTACCAGCGGCCAATGAGCAGTTCTTC

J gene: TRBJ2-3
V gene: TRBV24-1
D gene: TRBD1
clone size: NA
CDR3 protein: CATSDRTGAFTDTQYF
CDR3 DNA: TGTGCCACCAGTGATAGGACAGGGGCGTTCACAGATACGCAGTATTTT

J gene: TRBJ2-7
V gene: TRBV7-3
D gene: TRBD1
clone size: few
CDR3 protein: CASSLRQGTHEQYF
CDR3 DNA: TGTGCCAGCAGCTTAAGACAGGGAACCCACGAGCAGTACTTC

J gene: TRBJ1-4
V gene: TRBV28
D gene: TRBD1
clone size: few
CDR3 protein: CASNVNTGTAIEKLFF
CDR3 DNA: TGTGCCAGCAACGTAAACACCGGGACAGCAATTGAAAAACTGTTTTTT

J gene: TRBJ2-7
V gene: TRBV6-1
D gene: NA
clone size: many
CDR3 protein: CASKGIGNSYEQYF
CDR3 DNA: TGTGCCAGCAAGGGCATCGGGAATTCCTACGAGCAGTACTTC

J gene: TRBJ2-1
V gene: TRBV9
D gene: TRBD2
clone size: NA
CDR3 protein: CASSVDVTSGISSYNEQFF
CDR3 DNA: TGTGCCAGCAGCGTAGATGTCACTAGCGGGATTAGCTCCTACAATGAGCAGTTCTTC

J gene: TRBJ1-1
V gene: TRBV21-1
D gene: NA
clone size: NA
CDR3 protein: CASSKEVGQDLVNTEAFF
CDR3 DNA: TGTGCCAGCAGCAAAGAGGTGGGTCAGGACCTCGTGAACACTGAAGCTTTCTTT

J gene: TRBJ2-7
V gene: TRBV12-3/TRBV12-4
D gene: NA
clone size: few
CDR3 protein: CASTSGGTYEQYF
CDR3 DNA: TGTGCCAGCACCTCAGGCGGCACCTACGAGCAGTACTTC

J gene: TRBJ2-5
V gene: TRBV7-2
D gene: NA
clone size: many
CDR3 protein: CASSPDRNAETQYF
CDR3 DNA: TGTGCCAGCAGCCCAGACCGCAACGCTGAGACCCAGTACTTC

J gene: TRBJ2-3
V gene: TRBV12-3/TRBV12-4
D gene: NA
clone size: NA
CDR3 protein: CASTIRPETDTQYF
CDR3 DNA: TGTGCCAGCACTATAAGGCCCGAGACAGATACGCAGTATTTT

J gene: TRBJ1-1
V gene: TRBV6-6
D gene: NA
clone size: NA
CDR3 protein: CASSYSITEAFF
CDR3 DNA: TGTGCCAGCAGTTACTCAATCACTGAAGCTTTCTTT

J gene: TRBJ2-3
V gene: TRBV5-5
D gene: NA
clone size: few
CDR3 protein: CASSLEGSTDTQYF
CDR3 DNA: TGTGCCAGCAGCTTGGAGGGATCCACAGATACGCAGTATTTT

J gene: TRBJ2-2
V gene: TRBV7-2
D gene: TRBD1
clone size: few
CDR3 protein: CASSLAQGVGELFF
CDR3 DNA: TGTGCCAGCAGCTTAGCACAGGGGGTCGGGGAGCTGTTTTTT

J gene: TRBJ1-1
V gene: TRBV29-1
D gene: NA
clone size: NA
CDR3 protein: CSVEVGRQGTEAFF
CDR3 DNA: TGCAGCGTTGAAGTAGGGAGGCAGGGGACTGAAGCTTTCTTT

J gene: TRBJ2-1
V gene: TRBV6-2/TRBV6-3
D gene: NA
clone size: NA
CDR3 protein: CASSYSWVTLVPFF
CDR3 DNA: TGTGCCAGCAGTTACTCGTGGGTAACCCTTGTCCCGTTCTTC

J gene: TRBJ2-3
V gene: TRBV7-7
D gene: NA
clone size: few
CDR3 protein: CASSPGRGRGGDTQYF
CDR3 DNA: TGTGCTAGCAGTCCAGGCAGGGGGCGCGGGGGAGATACGCAGTATTTT

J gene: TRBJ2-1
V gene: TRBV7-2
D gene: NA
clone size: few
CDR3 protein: CASSLFGGEGDEQFF
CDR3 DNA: TGTGCCAGCAGCTTATTCGGGGGAGAGGGCGATGAGCAGTTCTTC

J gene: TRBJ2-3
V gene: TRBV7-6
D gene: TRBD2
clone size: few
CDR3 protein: CASSLASSGFSTDTQYF
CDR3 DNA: TGTGCCAGCAGCTTAGCATCTAGCGGGTTCAGCACAGATACGCAGTATTTT

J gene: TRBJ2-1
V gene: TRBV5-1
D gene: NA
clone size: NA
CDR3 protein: CASSPTGPSNVEQFF
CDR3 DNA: TGCGCCAGCAGCCCAACCGGGCCCAGTAACGTTGAGCAGTTCTTC

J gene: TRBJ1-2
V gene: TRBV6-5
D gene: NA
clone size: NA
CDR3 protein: CASSYEGHGYTF
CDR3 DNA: TGTGCCAGCAGTTACGAGGGCCATGGCTACACCTTC

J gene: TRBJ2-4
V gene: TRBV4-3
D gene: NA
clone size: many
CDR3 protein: CASSRDPDFENIQYF
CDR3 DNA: TGCGCCAGCAGTCGAGACCCGGATTTCGAAAACATTCAGTACTTC

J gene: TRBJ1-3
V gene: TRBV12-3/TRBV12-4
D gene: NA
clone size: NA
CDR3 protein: CASTPPQPGISGNTIYF
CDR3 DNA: TGTGCCAGCACTCCCCCCCAACCGGGCATATCTGGAAACACCATATATTTT

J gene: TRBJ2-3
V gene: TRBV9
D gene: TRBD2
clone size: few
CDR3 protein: CASSVVISGRIGTQYF
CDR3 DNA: TGTGCCAGCAGCGTAGTGATTAGCGGGAGAATTGGTACGCAGTATTTT

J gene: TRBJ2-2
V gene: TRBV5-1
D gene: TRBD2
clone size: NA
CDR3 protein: CASSLVSSGNLNGELFF
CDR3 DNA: TGCGCCAGCAGCTTGGTGTCTAGCGGGAATCTGAACGGGGAGCTGTTTTTT

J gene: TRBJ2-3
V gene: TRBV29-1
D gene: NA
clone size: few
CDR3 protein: CSVGGLYSTDTQYF
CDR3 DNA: TGCAGCGTTGGGGGACTTTATAGCACAGATACGCAGTATTTT

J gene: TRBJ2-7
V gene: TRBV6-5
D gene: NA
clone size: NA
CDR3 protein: CASSYQGGTYNEQYF
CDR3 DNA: TGTGCCAGCAGTTACCAGGGGGGAACCTACAATGAGCAGTACTTC